These 21 T cell receptor beta chains came from one sample sequenced in a study of CD8+CD57+ T cells in acquired aplastic anemia. TCR beta VDJ and CDR3 were profiled, and genomic DNA was the template. TCRdb called the reads again in MiXCR, with one record for every CDR3 protein. Counted here are 150,000 to 200,000 distinct CDR3 sequences, roughly 50% occurring once; the ten biggest clones make up around a third. Patients picked for sequencing had shown CD8+CD57+ cell expansion detected by flow cytometry. The sample comprised sorted CD4+, CD8+, or CD8+CD57+ T cells (not recorded which) from PBMCs. These receptors all stem from a human donor with aplastic anemia.

This clonotype was seen ten or more times. The chain's CDR3 is CASSQKTSWYEQYF. In nucleotides, the CDR3 is TGTGCCAGCAGCCAGAAGACTAGCTGGTACGAGCAGTACTTC. The chain employs TRBV3-1 and TRBJ2-7, with 7 bases matching TRBD2. This CDR3 is built from 14 residues. V gave up 3 bases and J gave up 4 bases; unmatched junction bases: 6. Germline V CDR1 and CDR2: LGHDT, YNNKEL (reference sequence).

The chain joins TRBV20-1 to TRBJ2-3, with TRBD2 matching over 8 bases. The germline V gene encodes CDR1 DFQATT and CDR2 SNEGSKA (reference sequence). The trim removed 0 bases at V and 1 base at J, leaving 15 bases unmatched. This CDR3 contains 19 residues. In DNA, the CDR3 is TGCAGTGCTAGAGATCTCGAGAATAGCGGGACGCGGGGCACAGATACGCAGTATTTT. Its protein product is CSARDLENSGTRGTDTQYF.

The rearrangement joins TRBV20-1 to TRBJ2-7; 10 bases are shared with TRBD2. Germline V gives CDR1 DFQATT, CDR2 SNEGSKA (reference sequence). This CDR3 spans 14 amino acids. J gave up 7 bases and V 6 bases, and 12 bases lay outside the gene matches. The DNA for the CDR3 is TGCAGTGCCCCGGGCCTAGCGGGAGATAGGGAGCAGTACTTC. Its translation: CSAPGLAGDREQYF.

This clonotype was observed a handful of times. The chain combines TRBV28 with TRBJ1-2; D is perhaps TRBD1 (5 bases). In germline, CDR1 is MDHEN, CDR2 SYDVKM. There are 13 residues in the CDR3. V shed 5 bases and J shed 5 bases, with 12 bases lying between them. The CDR3 sequence: CASSLQRGYGYTF. The CDR3 DNA sequence: TGTGCCAGCAGTCTCCAGAGGGGATATGGCTACACCTTC.

This clonotype was counted ten times or more. The chain uses TRBV20-1 and TRBJ1-2, with D maybe TRBD1 (5 bases). Germline-derived CDR1 and CDR2 are DFQATT and SNEGSKA (reference sequence). The CDR3 totals 14 residues. Trimming removed 6 bases from V and 0 bases from J, with 14 bases in between. This chain's CDR3 is CSALSTEANYGYTF. DNA of the CDR3: TGCAGTGCCTTATCGACAGAAGCTAACTATGGCTACACCTTC.

The chain couples TRBV5-1 to TRBJ2-7; D may be TRBD2 (6 bases). This CDR3 spans 13 amino acids. V was cut by 3 bases and J by 3 bases, with 10 bases left in between. Germline lookup yields CDR1 SGHRS and CDR2 YFSETQ. The CDR3 here is CASSSGLGYEQYF. CDR3 nucleotide sequence: TGCGCCAGCAGCTCGGGACTTGGCTACGAGCAGTACTTC.

V and J are TRBV27 and TRBJ1-1; D is perhaps TRBD1 (5 bases). This CDR3 spans 15 amino acids. The V end lost 5 bases, the J end lost 4 bases, and 17 bases lay between the germline ends. Germline values: CDR1 MNHEY, CDR2 SMNVEV (reference sequence). The CDR3: CASSPLATGGTEAFF. The CDR3 DNA is TGTGCCAGCAGTCCGCTCGCGACGGGGGGCACTGAAGCTTTCTTT.

This clonotype has at least ten counts. This chain joins TRBV25-1 and TRBJ1-2; the D is unclear. CDR3 length: 13 residues. V was pared by 5 bases and J by 0 bases, with 7 bases between. Per germline, CDR1 MGHDK and CDR2 SYGVNS. The CDR3 region is CASSPSTNYGYTF. CDR3 nucleotides: TGTGCCAGCAGTCCGTCAACTAACTATGGCTACACCTTC.

This chain joins TRBV2 and TRBJ1-1, with D perhaps TRBD1 (5 bases). This CDR3 region has 14 residues. Trimming left V 5 bases short and J 1 base short, with 11 bases between. CDR1 SNHLY and CDR2 FYNNEI come from the germline V gene. The CDR3 DNA sequence: TGTGCCAGCAGTTACTCGGGGGGGAACACTGAAGCTTTCTTT. This sequence encodes CASSYSGGNTEAFF.

Turning to this clonotype: With a much larger clone just one base away, this may be a read error. The CDR3 DNA follows: TGTGCCAGCAGTTACGCGTGGCTTGGACAAGAGACCCAGTACTTC. Protein sequence: CASSYAWLGQETQYF. The J gene is TRBJ2-5, the V gene TRBV6-2 or TRBV6-3, with unresolved D. The V gene's germline CDR1 is MNHEY and CDR2 SVGEGT. The CDR3 runs 15 residues. V lost 2 bases and J lost 2, with 12 bases in between.

This chain connects TRBV7-2 to TRBJ2-5; 7 nucleotides align to TRBD2. The CDR3 covers 13 residues. Germline V lookup: CDR1 SGHTA, CDR2 FQGNSA. In nucleotides, the CDR3 is TGTGCTACAGCGGGGAGGCGTCAAGAGACCCAGTACTTC. The encoded protein is CATAGRRQETQYF.

This clonotype appeared many times. This chain links TRBV15 with TRBJ2-3; 10 bases fit TRBD1. J lost 4 bases, V lost 3 bases, and 13 bases had no gene match. CDR1 LNHNV and CDR2 YYDKDF come from the germline V gene (reference sequence). The CDR3 extends over 18 amino acids. CDR3 protein: CATSRYTTGTGDADTQYF. The CDR3 nucleotides read TGTGCCACCAGCAGGTACACCACCGGGACAGGGGACGCAGATACGCAGTATTTT.

The genes are TRBV7-9 and TRBJ1-6; 9 bases are a match to TRBD1. The V gene end was trimmed by 8 bases and the J gene end by 9 bases; junction bases not matched to a gene: 5. This CDR3 spans 13 amino acids. CDR1 and CDR2 (germline): SEHNR, FQNEAQ (reference sequence). The CDR3 protein is CASRDRDSSPLHF. In DNA, the CDR3 is TGTGCCAGCCGGGACAGGGACAGTTCACCCCTCCACTTT.

The chain has TRBV2 and TRBJ2-1; tentatively, D is TRBD1 (5 bases). CDR3 length: 13 residues. Trimming removed 6 bases from V and 6 bases from J, with 12 bases in between. Germline values: CDR1 SNHLY, CDR2 FYNNEI. This CDR3 is CASRPGHRNEQFF. The CDR3 DNA reads TGTGCCAGCAGACCTGGACACCGCAATGAGCAGTTCTTC.

The chain recombines TRBV24-1 with TRBJ2-1; D is unclear. In germline, CDR1 is KGHDR, CDR2 SFDVKD. Trimming took 3 bases from V and 2 from J, leaving 7 bases between them. The CDR3 has 14 amino acids. The CDR3: CATSDQRTYNEQFF. In nucleotides, the CDR3 is TGTGCCACCAGTGATCAGCGCACCTACAATGAGCAGTTCTTC.

This chain connects TRBV2 to TRBJ2-5, with 10 bases identical to TRBD2. CDR1 SNHLY and CDR2 FYNNEI come from the germline V gene. CDR3 length: 17 residues. J lost 0 bases, V lost 10 bases, and 14 bases had no gene match. CDR3 sequence: CAIKGWLAGENQETQYF. The CDR3 DNA sequence: TGTGCCATCAAAGGATGGCTAGCGGGGGAAAACCAAGAGACCCAGTACTTC.

The chain employs TRBV27 and TRBJ2-1; a weak D match, TRBD2 (5 bases). Germline loops: CDR1 MNHEY, CDR2 SMNVEV (reference sequence). The CDR3 extends over 14 amino acids. V lost 2 bases and J lost 9, with 14 bases in between. Here the CDR3 DNA reads TGTGCCAGCAGTTTACGCGGCATGCGGGCTGAGCAGTTCTTC. Translation: CASSLRGMRAEQFF.

The chain couples TRBV7-9 to TRBJ2-3, with no clear D. Germline CDR1 and CDR2: SEHNR and FQNEAQ (reference sequence). This CDR3 has 12 amino acids. V lost 5 bases to trimming and J lost 3 bases, with 6 bases between them. This CDR3 reads CASSAATDTQYF. CDR3 bases: TGTGCCAGCAGCGCCGCTACAGATACGCAGTATTTT.

This clonotype was counted many times. This sequence joins TRBV20-1 and TRBJ2-7; 10 bases line up with TRBD2. The CDR3 has 15 residues. J lost 3 bases, V lost 2 bases, and 7 bases had no gene match. Germline assignment: CDR1 DFQATT and CDR2 SNEGSKA (reference sequence). The CDR3 reads CSARSGTSELYEQYF. In DNA form, the CDR3 reads TGCAGTGCTAGATCCGGGACTAGCGAGCTCTACGAGCAGTACTTC.

V is TRBV5-1 and J is TRBJ2-7, with 13 bases aligning to TRBD2. From germline, CDR1 is SGHRS and CDR2 YFSETQ. V dropped 4 bases and J dropped 6; count of bases not matched to a gene: 4. The CDR3 extends over 14 amino acids. The CDR3 DNA is TGCGCCAGCAGCATTGGACTAGCGGGAGTCGAGCAGTACTTC. This sequence encodes CASSIGLAGVEQYF.

This clonotype occurred many times. The chain employs TRBV12-3 or TRBV12-4 and TRBJ2-3, with D unclear. Trimming stripped 8 bases from V and 6 bases from J, with 24 bases between. This CDR3 spans 16 amino acids. Written as DNA, the CDR3 is TGTGCCAGCCGGATAGGAGCGACGGAGTTATTCGATACGCAGTATTTT. Protein sequence: CASRIGATELFDTQYF.